This T cell receptor (beta chain) stems from a study of spatial heterogeneity in lung cancer (dated by TCRdb to about 2019). In terms of the full investigation: Beta-chain transcripts were consistently detected in greater numbers than alpha-chain transcripts, which likely reflected higher beta-chain transcript abundance. In tumor regions, TCR transcript counts showed a strong correlation with a T cell transcriptional module score from matched bulk RNA-seq. In the raw uncorrected reads, each unique combination of TCR and UMI appeared more than ten times on average. In non-small cell lung cancer, the study made a quantitative comparison of TCR alpha and beta repertoires among multiple tumor regions, matched nontumor lung and blood. Nonsynonymous mutation counts, determined by whole-exome sequencing of tumor tissue, were related to features of the TCR repertoire. At surgery, both alpha and beta chains were TCR-sequenced in some 220 tumor regions, over 61 matched nontumor lung samples and some 60 PBMC samples.

To prepare the library, 5' RACE was applied. The listed sequencing device is NextSeq 500. In the TCR library protocol, a unique molecular identifier was attached to each TCR cDNA molecule so that PCR and sequencing errors could be corrected. Concerning the study's data processing: Decombinator tools were used for TCR identification, UMI-based error correction and CDR3 extraction. Expanded TCRs were defined as those above a frequency of 2 per 1,000, corresponding to the top 1% of the tumor frequency distribution. Expanded tumor TCRs were classed as regional if statistically deemed absent (corrected P<0.05) from at least one tumor region, otherwise ubiquitous. Renyi diversity was computed with the R vegan package after each repertoire had been subsampled 100 times to 5,000 TCRs. To build CDR3 similarity networks, amino acid triplet string-kernel similarity was used, and CDR3s were connected when their pairwise similarity was above 0.82. TCRdb reworked the public reads: Q25 trimming with fastp, MiXCR clone assembly, productive beta chains retained. For every CDR3 protein sequence, its rows merge into one entry that carries the most common genes and DNA. TCRdb, not the original authors, processed these V and J calls. In all, the sample holds roughly 7,000 distinct CDR3 sequences, and 14% of those were seen once. The top ten constitute 7% to 9% of the sample.

In the paper's terms, the time point label means: sample taken at primary tumor resection. Donors were approximately 72 patients with early-stage, untreated non-small cell lung cancer from the lung TRACERx cohort. TCR sequencing used whole RNA extracted from tumor and nontumor lung tissue, or from cryopreserved PBMC samples, without cell sorting. Patients were selected for TCR sequencing only if sufficient RNA was available from at least two tumor regions. Before being selected, tumor and adjacent nontumor lung specimens were reviewed by a lung pathologist. What the authors observed across the whole study: Estimated TCR-seq coverage of tumor T cells was only about 7.4% for alpha chains and 13% for beta chains. The tumor nonsynonymous mutation count correlated with the number of expanded alpha and beta TCRs within the tumor. Additional single-cell paired TCR alpha and beta sequencing was considered necessary to confirm, at a functional level, the hypothesis that regional TCRs recognize regional mutations. Counts of ubiquitous and regional expanded TCRs correlated with counts of ubiquitous and regional nonsynonymous mutations, respectively.

From the cysteine through the phenylalanine, the CDR3 covers 19 amino acids. Solely the CDR3 DNA is kept, with 57 bases framed from the first base. V loses 2 bases, J loses 1 base, and the germline ends lie 21 bases apart. The germline V gene encodes CDR1 MNHEY and CDR2 SMNVEV (reference sequence). With respect to this clonotype: This clone's antigen is unknown. The input lacks base qualities; no much larger clone sits a single base away.

The V gene is TRBV27 and the J gene is TRBJ2-1; the D gene is unclear. The receptor was isolated from a female donor with early-stage non-small cell lung cancer. This specimen consisted of lung tumor tissue, obtained at surgery. The CDR3 has the sequence CASSLVLDSVRSSYNEQFF. The bases read TGTGCCAGCAGTTTAGTCCTAGATAGTGTGAGGTCGTCCTACAATGAGCAGTTCTTC.